The sequence of this TCR beta chain was determined in a study of blood T cell repertoires in COVID-19. TCRdb keeps only in-frame clones here, not all; method: immunoSEQ multiplex PCR. The data hold 200,000 to 300,000 clones, with about 87% observed a single time. Trimming took 3 bases from V and 7 from J, leaving 17 bases between them. Germline V gives CDR1 KGHDR, CDR2 SFDVKD. The CDR3 extends over 15 amino acids. J is TRBJ1-2 and V is TRBV24-1; TRBD1 might be the D (5 bases). The sequence was obtained from a woman aged 70 to 79 with active or convalescent COVID-19. Sequenced input: peripheral blood. The CDR3 DNA sequence: TGTGCCACCAGTGATCCCACTCTAGGGACTGGTGGCTACACCTTC. This encodes CATSDPTLGTGGYTF.